The entry below describes one T cell receptor beta chain. Its antigen remains unknown. Terminally differentiated effector memory CD45RA+ cells were excluded by CCR7 positive selection of CD45RO-negative cells. Several immunoSEQ plates held equal portions of the genomic DNA taken from each subset. Repertoires were generated with immunoSEQ multiplex PCR, while TCRdb's copy carries only in-frame clones and drops some. The sample holds approximately 650,000 clones, less than 97% seen once. The entry originates in a study of shared clonotypes between healthy human individuals. Study details: The cohort comprised a couple of women and a few men. Their ages spanned 18 to 49 years. Study results and caveats: Unshared clonotypes carried lower generation probabilities than those common to all four donors.

Material: naive CD8+ T cells sorted from blood. The receptor's source is a woman under 40 in good health.

CDR3 nucleotide sequence: TGTGCCAGCAGCGAAAGGGGAGGTTCCGATGAGCAGTTCTTC. This codes for CASSERGGSDEQFF. This chain uses TRBV9 with TRBJ2-1, with D possibly matching TRBD2 (6 bases). The CDR3 spans 14 residues. V was clipped by 3 bases and J by 8 bases, with 15 bases between them. In germline, CDR1 is SGDLS, CDR2 YYNGEE.